This TCR beta chain derives from a study of T cell responses to AZD1222 COVID-19 vaccine. Note on this clone: Its antigen remains unknown.

Sequencing was performed with immunoSEQ multiplex PCR; in TCRdb, only in-frame clones are kept and a portion is missing. The data show fewer than 85,000 clones, around 90% seen once. Study-wide results and caveats: Baseline serostatus was positive in only a handful of AZD1222 recipients. Nearly half of spike-specific TCRs reportedly target unmutated variant regions. Recipients of two AZD1222 doses showed rising Spike-specific TCR breadth and depth. Among the donors, most were white British and more were female, and clonal diversity was possibly underestimated.

Between the trimmed V and J ends, which lost 0 bases and 11 bases, there was a span of 7 bases. Germline values: CDR1 SGHVT, CDR2 SQSDAQ. This CDR3 spans 12 amino acids. V is TRBV7-4 and J is TRBJ1-4; no reliable D call. The specimen comprised peripheral blood, sampled 28 days after the second AZD1222 dose. The sequence was collected from an adult who received the AZD1222 COVID-19 vaccine. CDR3 bases: TGTGCCAGCAGCTTAGCGGACGGGAAACTGTTTTTT. This encodes CASSLADGKLFF.